This T cell receptor (beta chain) derives from a study of shared clonotypes between healthy human individuals. The study, taken as a whole, reports: The sampled material consisted only of blood, and tissue repertoires are likely to differ. Though the depth was large, rarefaction showed that sorted-subset sequencing was incomplete. Estimated clonotype richness was generally higher in naive than memory subsets.

Comments on this clone: The antigen remains undetermined.

TCRdb's table, derived via immunoSEQ multiplex PCR, lists solely in-frame clones and lacks some. The table includes about 1 million clones, roughly 80% detected once. The CDR3 covers 13 residues. CDR1 and CDR2 (germline): SGDLS, YYNGEE. Trimming took off 0 bases at V and 4 bases at J, with 7 bases between the two ends. The chain carries TRBV9 and TRBJ1-2; D is ambiguous. This receptor was obtained from a man between 18 and 35 years old in good health. The material sequenced was memory CD4+ T cells sorted from blood. Described subset: CD45RA-negative fraction. CDR3 region: CASSVEPGYGYTF. For the CDR3, the DNA is TGTGCCAGCAGCGTAGAACCAGGCTATGGCTACACCTTC.